These 32 T cell receptor beta chains came from one sample sequenced in a study of blood T cells in healthy people across ages. The use of a sample-barcoded 5' primer and a J-beta primer mix characterized a second PCR of about 6 to 11 cycles. Via MiXCR, TCRdb re-called the 5' RACE reads, giving one row per CDR3 protein. Among about 970,000 distinct CDR3 sequences listed, roughly half were seen once. Sequences were obtained from blood. The receptors originated from a woman aged 55-69 years in good health.

The chain links TRBV7-3 to TRBJ2-3, with D hard to call. CDR1 and CDR2 (germline): SGHTA, FQGTGA. This CDR3 has 13 amino acids. Trimming pared 1 base from V and 11 bases from J, leaving 13 bases between. CDR3 loop: CASSLISQSEQYF. The DNA for the CDR3 is TGTGCCAGCAGCTTAATAAGTCAGTCGGAGCAGTATTTT.

The chain has TRBV4-1 and TRBJ1-5; a weak D match, TRBD1 (5 bases). V lost 1 base to trimming and J lost 7 bases, with 14 bases between them. Germline V gene lookup returns CDR1 MGHRA and CDR2 YSYEKL. The CDR3 loop spans 15 amino acids. The CDR3 bases are TGCGCCAGCAGCCAAGGGTTGGGGGGATTGCAGCCCCAGCATTTT. Protein sequence: CASSQGLGGLQPQHF.

At least ten counts were recorded for this clonotype. The chain recombines TRBV2 with TRBJ1-2; weak D call: TRBD1 (5 bases). V was clipped by 7 bases and J by 6 bases, with 12 bases between them. This CDR3 comprises 12 residues. The germline V gene encodes CDR1 SNHLY and CDR2 FYNNEI. For the CDR3, the DNA is TGTGCCAGCAAGATGGCGGGGGATGGCTACACCTTC. Amino acids: CASKMAGDGYTF.

This clonotype was detected a few times. This chain links TRBV4-2 with TRBJ2-5, with D unresolved. In germline, CDR1 is LGHNA, CDR2 YNFKEQ. The CDR3 sequence is 16 residues long. Trimming removed 1 base at V and 0 bases at J, with 12 bases between. The CDR3, as DNA: TGTGCCAGCAGCCAAGCCCTTGGTTGGAACCAAGAGACCCAGTACTTC. This sequence encodes CASSQALGWNQETQYF.

The rearrangement uses TRBV20-1 and TRBJ2-1; possible D gene TRBD2, 6 bases. The CDR3 length is 12 residues. V lost 4 bases, J lost 8 bases, and 12 bases lay in between. Germline CDR1 DFQATT, CDR2 SNEGSKA (reference sequence). CDR3 DNA sequence: TGCAGTGCTAAGGACTACAGCCATGAGCAGTTCTTC. Amino acids: CSAKDYSHEQFF.

CDR3: CASSPRQPYEQYF. CDR3 sequence (DNA): TGTGCCAGCAGTCCGAGACAGCCCTACGAGCAGTACTTC. The chain carries TRBV6-2 or TRBV6-3 and TRBJ2-7; D is possibly TRBD1 (5 bases). Trimming removed 5 bases at V and 2 bases at J, with 10 bases between. This CDR3 contains 13 residues. Germline V gene sequence: CDR1 MNHEY, CDR2 SVGEGT.

Details on this clonotype: Germline is not matched at one junction end, which may reflect a read error. The chain combines TRBV4-3 with TRBJ2-3; 12 bases match TRBD2. The CDR3 length is 16 residues. CDR1 and CDR2 from the germline V gene are LGHNA and YSLEER. The CDR3 nucleotides are TGCGCCAGCAGCCAACCGACTAGCGGGAGCACAGGTACGCAGTATTTT. Translating it yields CASSQPTSGSTGTQYF.

This chain connects TRBV6-2 or TRBV6-3 to TRBJ1-5; a weak D match, TRBD1 (6 bases). Per germline, CDR1 MNHEY and CDR2 SVGEGT. V dropped 5 bases and J dropped 5 bases, with 13 bases sitting between them. The length of the CDR3 is 14 residues. The CDR3 sequence: CASSSPGGYQPQHF. The CDR3 DNA follows: TGTGCCAGCAGTAGCCCCGGGGGCTATCAGCCCCAGCATTTT.

The J gene is TRBJ1-2, the V gene TRBV27; no firm D call. V lost 6 bases, J lost 8 bases, and 22 bases lay in between. This CDR3 spans 15 amino acids. Germline CDR1 reads MNHEY; CDR2 reads SMNVEV (reference sequence). For the CDR3, the DNA is TGTGCCAGCAGACCAAACCAACTGACTGCCCAGGGCTACACCTTC. Its translation is CASRPNQLTAQGYTF.

In this sample, this clonotype turned up a few times. The chain carries TRBV20-1 and TRBJ2-5, with TRBD2 matching 9 bases. Trimming took 0 bases from V and 5 from J; bases not matched to a gene: 7. The CDR3 sequence is 15 residues long. CDR1 and CDR2 from the germline V gene are DFQATT and SNEGSKA (reference sequence). CDR3 residues: CSARELREGPETQYF. The CDR3 DNA follows: TGCAGTGCTAGAGAGTTGCGGGAGGGCCCGGAGACCCAGTACTTC.

J is TRBJ2-7 and V is TRBV20-1; 10 bases match TRBD1. With V trimmed by 0 bases and J by 6 bases, 5 bases remained unmatched. From germline, CDR1 is DFQATT and CDR2 SNEGSKA (reference sequence). The CDR3 length is 14 residues. The CDR3 region is CSAREGTGVGEQYF. The CDR3 DNA is TGCAGTGCTAGAGAAGGGACAGGGGTCGGCGAGCAGTACTTC.

This clonotype has only a few counts. CDR3 bases: TGTGCCAGCAGCAGGGACAGGGACGGCTACGAGCAGTACTTC. The encoded protein is CASSRDRDGYEQYF. This chain uses TRBV11-2 with TRBJ2-7; 9 bases align to TRBD1. The CDR3 consists of 14 residues. V was pared by 5 bases and J by 3 bases, with 5 bases of the junction left unmatched. Looked up from germline, CDR1 is SGHAT and CDR2 is FQNNGV.

The chain links TRBV7-6 to TRBJ2-6, with a weak D call TRBD2 (6 bases). The CDR3 covers 18 residues. Per germline, CDR1 SGHVS and CDR2 FNYEAQ. Trimming removed 1 base at V and 0 bases at J, with 13 bases between. Written as DNA, the CDR3 is TGTGCCAGCAGCTTAGAACGTAGCGGTAGCTCTGGGGCCAACGTCCTGACTTTC. Translation gives CASSLERSGSSGANVLTF.

The rearrangement joins TRBV7-2 to TRBJ2-3; a possible D gene is TRBD1 (6 bases). With 1 base removed from V and 4 bases from J, the gap between germline ends came to 15 bases. CDR1 SGHTA and CDR2 FQGNSA come from the germline V gene. CDR3 length: 16 amino acids. CDR3 region: CASSLEGQRLSDTQYF. Written as DNA, the CDR3 is TGTGCCAGCAGCTTAGAAGGACAGCGCCTCTCAGATACGCAGTATTTT.

To note about this clonotype: One end of the junction varies from germline; a read error may be responsible. The chain uses TRBV25-1 and TRBJ1-6; perhaps TRBD1 as D (5 bases). Germline CDR1 is MGHDK and CDR2 is SYGVNS. CDR3 size: 15 residues. As DNA, the CDR3 is TGTGCCAGCAGTGAATATACCCGGGGGAATTCACCCCCCCACTTT. It encodes CASSEYTRGNSPPHF.

The V gene is TRBV21-1, the J gene TRBJ1-2; the tabulated D call, TRBD1, remains unverified against the DNA. TRBV21-1 is labeled a pseudogene. The CDR3 contains 15 residues. The CDR3 bases are TGTGCCAGCAGCAAAGACAGGGGTTTTAACTATGGCTACACCTTC. Protein: CASSKDRGFNYGYTF.

V is TRBV7-9 and J is TRBJ1-5; TRBD1 aligns across 8 bases. The CDR3 is 17 residues long. Germline V gene data show CDR1 as SEHNR and CDR2 as FQNEAQ (reference sequence). Trimming at V came to 5 bases and at J to 1 base, leaving 10 bases not matched to a gene. The CDR3 protein is CASSRQGIGRSNQPQHF. CDR3 bases: TGTGCCAGCAGCCGACAGGGGATCGGGAGAAGCAATCAGCCCCAGCATTTT.

The rearrangement joins TRBV7-2 to TRBJ2-5; D might be TRBD2 (7 bases). Germline CDR1 is SGHTA and CDR2 is FQGNSA. Trimming took 7 bases from V and 11 from J, leaving 23 bases between them. The CDR3 is 14 amino acids. The CDR3 region has the DNA TGTGCCAGCACCCAAAGGGGGGGTTCACTCAAGCAGTACTTC. Its protein is CASTQRGGSLKQYF.

The chain links TRBV2 to TRBJ2-5, with D perhaps TRBD2 (6 bases). This CDR3 is 14 amino acids long. V lost 6 bases and J lost 11, with 22 bases in between. Germline lookup yields CDR1 SNHLY and CDR2 FYNNEI. CDR3 sequence (DNA): TGTGCCAGCAGGGTACGGCTAGCGACCTACGCGCAGTACTTC. As protein: CASRVRLATYAQYF.

The V gene is TRBV29-1, the J gene TRBJ2-1; 7 bases are shared with TRBD1. Germline loops: CDR1 SQVTM, CDR2 ANQGSEA. The CDR3 contains 13 residues. V dropped 3 bases and J dropped 9; count of bases not matched to a gene: 8. The CDR3 spells CSVDTGEISEQFF. CDR3 bases: TGCAGCGTTGATACAGGGGAAATCAGTGAGCAGTTCTTC.

V usage is TRBV29-1 and J usage is TRBJ1-1; D not resolved. Germline-derived CDR1 and CDR2 are SQVTM and ANQGSEA. The CDR3 contains 12 residues. The V end lost 4 bases, the J end lost 1 base, and 7 bases lay between the germline ends. The DNA of the CDR3 is TGCAGCGTTGGGTCCGGGAACACTGAAGCTTTCTTT. Encoded protein: CSVGSGNTEAFF.

The gene calls are TRBV6-2 or TRBV6-3 and TRBJ1-1; no clear D gene. There are 14 residues in the CDR3. The V end was cut by 2 bases, the J end by 2 bases, with 9 bases between. Germline values: CDR1 MNHEY, CDR2 SVGEGT. This chain's CDR3 is CASSYGRFNTEAFF. As DNA, the CDR3 is TGTGCCAGCAGTTACGGGCGATTCAACACTGAAGCTTTCTTT.

The rearrangement uses TRBV5-1 and TRBJ2-3; TRBD1 might be the D (6 bases). The V end lost 0 bases, the J end lost 5 bases, and 13 bases lay between the germline ends. Germline CDR1 is SGHRS and CDR2 is YFSETQ. The CDR3 contains 15 residues. CDR3 amino acids: CASSLGDIPVDTQYF. The CDR3 DNA is TGCGCCAGCAGCTTGGGGGACATCCCGGTAGATACGCAGTATTTT.

Here the CDR3 reads CASPRVRGENIQYF. In DNA, the CDR3 is TGTGCCAGCCCCAGGGTACGGGGGGAAAACATTCAGTACTTC. This chain joins TRBV3-1 and TRBJ2-4; 7 bases match TRBD2. J lost 5 bases, V lost 8 bases, and 9 bases had no gene match. Germline V gene data show CDR1 as LGHDT and CDR2 as YNNKEL (reference sequence). CDR3 length: 14 amino acids. The whole variable domain, filled in from reference TRBV3-1 and TRBJ2-4, reads DTAVSQTPKYLVTQMGNDKSIKCEQNLGHDTMYWYKQDSKKFLKIMFSYNNKELIINETVPNRFSPKSPDKAHLNLHINSLELGDSAVYFCASPRVRGENIQYFGAGTRLSVL.

In the case of this clonotype: A much larger clonotype is one base distant, so this may be a read error. The J gene is TRBJ1-5, the V gene TRBV7-9, with 10 bases identical to TRBD1. The germline V gene encodes CDR1 SEHNR and CDR2 FQNEAQ (reference sequence). CDR3 length equals 14 residues. CDR3 nucleotides: TGTGCCGGCAGCTCGGGACAGGGGAATCAGCCCCAGCATTTT. It yields the protein CAGSSGQGNQPQHF.

Notes on this clonotype: This clone may be a read error of a much larger clone one base away. V usage is TRBV5-1 and J usage is TRBJ2-6; D gene uncertain. CDR1 is SGHRS, CDR2 YFSETQ, per germline. This CDR3 spans 15 amino acids. CDR3 nucleotides: TGCGCCAGCAGCTTTGAAGGCTCTGGGACCAACGTCCTGACTTTC. Translated: CASSFEGSGTNVLTF. The full variable domain, rest sourced from reference TRBV5-1 and TRBJ2-6, is KAGVTQTPRYLIKTRGQQVTLSCSPISGHRSVSWYQQTPGQGLQFLFEYFSETQRNKGNFPGRFSGRQFSNSRSEMNVSTLELGDSALYLCASSFEGSGTNVLTFGAGSRLTVL.

The chain recombines TRBV10-3 with TRBJ2-7; 7 positions match TRBD1. Per germline, CDR1 ENHRY and CDR2 SYGVKD. The CDR3 covers 15 residues. Trimming took 10 bases from V and 2 from J; bases not matched to a gene: 14. The CDR3 region has the DNA TGTGCCACTAGGGACAGCGCCTCCCTTACCTACGAGCAGTACTTC. It specifies CATRDSASLTYEQYF.

The V gene is TRBV2, the J gene TRBJ2-1, with D perhaps being TRBD1 or TRBD2 (5 bases each). Germline-derived CDR1 and CDR2 are SNHLY and FYNNEI. The CDR3 runs to 12 residues. V was trimmed by 6 bases and J by 10 bases, leaving 13 bases between them. CDR3 coding DNA: TGTGCCAGCAGCCACCTCAGGGAGGAGCAGTTCTTC. Translated, it gives CASSHLREEQFF.

This chain connects TRBV5-1 to TRBJ2-5; 13 bases fit TRBD2. Germline trimming cut 4 bases from V and 5 bases from J; bases unmatched to any gene: 8. The CDR3 has 16 residues. CDR1 is SGHRS, CDR2 YFSETQ, per germline. DNA for the CDR3: TGCGCCAGCAGCACCGGACTAGCGGGAGTTTCGGAGACCCAGTACTTC. This sequence encodes CASSTGLAGVSETQYF.

This chain uses TRBV6-5 with TRBJ1-1, with D possibly matching TRBD1 (5 bases). Trimming left V 2 bases short and J 3 bases short, with 10 bases between. The germline CDR1 and CDR2 sequences are MNHEY and SVGAGI. This CDR3 has 14 amino acids. The CDR3 nucleotides read TGTGCCAGCAGTTACACCGGGGCCGACACTGAAGCTTTCTTT. It translates to CASSYTGADTEAFF.

This clonotype was counted a few times. The chain couples TRBV4-1 to TRBJ2-1; D perhaps matches TRBD2 (6 bases). This CDR3 region has 13 residues. CDR1 and CDR2 from the germline V gene are MGHRA and YSYEKL. Trimming left V 1 base short and J 9 bases short, with 10 bases between. CDR3 sequence (DNA): TGCGCCAGCAGCCAAGTGGGACTGGGTGAGCAGTTCTTC. Its protein is CASSQVGLGEQFF.

The rearrangement uses TRBV29-1 and TRBJ2-7, with a tentative D call TRBD1 (5 bases). This CDR3 comprises 12 residues. Between the trimmed V and J ends, which lost 2 bases and 7 bases, there was a span of 12 bases. The germline V gene has CDR1 SQVTM and CDR2 ANQGSEA. The DNA for the CDR3 is TGCAGCGTTGAACTGCCAGGGTGGGAGCAGTACTTC. Amino acids: CSVELPGWEQYF.